The 2 T cell receptor beta chains below were found in one sample sequenced in a study of T cell changes during pregnancy in multiple sclerosis. The repertoire was sequenced with immunoSEQ multiplex PCR; TCRdb's copy has only in-frame clones and lacks some. The profile shows under 130,000 clones, roughly nine tenths of them singletons. This material consisted of peripheral blood, taken after pregnancy. The receptors shown here come from a female donor with multiple sclerosis, enrolled in a pregnancy study.

The chain couples TRBV7-9 to TRBJ1-2, with 9 positions matching TRBD1. Germline trimming cut 6 bases from V and 8 bases from J; bases unmatched to any gene: 7. Germline V gene lookup returns CDR1 SEHNR and CDR2 FQNEAQ (reference sequence). CDR3 length: 13 amino acids. CDR3 protein: CASSLTGGRGYTF. Here the CDR3 DNA reads TGTGCCAGCAGTCTAACAGGGGGCAGAGGCTACACCTTC.

The rearrangement joins TRBV5-1 to TRBJ2-7; 14 positions agree with TRBD2. The CDR3 spans 18 residues. Germline V gives CDR1 SGHRS, CDR2 YFSETQ. V lost 0 bases and J lost 6; bases outside the gene matches: 11. The DNA of the CDR3 is TGCGCCAGCAGCTTGGGACTAGCGGGAGGGCCAAGTAGTCTCGAGCAGTACTTC. Its protein product is CASSLGLAGGPSSLEQYF.